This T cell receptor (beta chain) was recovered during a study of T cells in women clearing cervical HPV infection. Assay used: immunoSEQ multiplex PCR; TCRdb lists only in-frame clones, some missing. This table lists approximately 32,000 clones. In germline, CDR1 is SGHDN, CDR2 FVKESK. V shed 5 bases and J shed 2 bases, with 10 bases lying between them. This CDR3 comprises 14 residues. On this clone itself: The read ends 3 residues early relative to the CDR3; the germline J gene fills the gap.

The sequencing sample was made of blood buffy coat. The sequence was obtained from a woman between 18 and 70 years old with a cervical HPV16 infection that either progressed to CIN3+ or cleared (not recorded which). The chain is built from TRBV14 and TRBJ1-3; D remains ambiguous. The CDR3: CASSARVTGNTIYF. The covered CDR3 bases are TGTGCCAGCAGCGCAAGGGTAACTGGAAACACC. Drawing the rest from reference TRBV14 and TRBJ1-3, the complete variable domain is EAGVTQFPSHSVIEKGQTVTLRCDPISGHDNLYWYRRVMGKEIKFLLHFVKESKQDESGMPNNRFLAERTGGTYSTLKVQPAELEDSGVYFCASSARVTGNTIYFGEGSWLTVV.